Sequencing of this T cell receptor (beta chain) was carried out in a study of T cell responses to AZD1222 COVID-19 vaccine. On this clone itself: Other DNA variants within this sample encode the same CDR3.

Here immunoSEQ multiplex PCR was the method, and the copy in TCRdb shows in-frame clones only, minus some. Among tens of thousands of clones listed, roughly 89% were seen once. This TCR came from an adult in good health. The sequenced sample was peripheral blood, obtained on day 0 of MenACWY control vaccination.

CDR3 amino acids: CASSLGQGHQPQHF. The CDR3 DNA reads TGTGCCAGCAGCTTGGGGCAGGGGCATCAGCCCCAGCATTTT. V gene TRBV7-9 combines with J gene TRBJ1-5; D perhaps matches TRBD1 (6 bases). Trimming took off 3 bases at V and 5 bases at J, with 11 bases between the two ends. The CDR3 is made up of 14 amino acids. In germline, CDR1 is SEHNR, CDR2 FQNEAQ (reference sequence).